Each of the 3 T cell receptor beta chains below was sequenced from the same sample in a study of blood T cells in healthy people across ages. Through a sample-barcoded 5' primer and a J-beta primer mix, a second PCR was run for 7 to 11 cycles. TCRdb processed the 5' RACE reads anew with MiXCR; each CDR3 protein has one entry. The sample yields about 640,000 distinct CDR3 sequences, roughly 53% seen once. The source material was blood. The receptors shown here come from a man aged 55 to 70 in good health.

On this clonotype: Compared with germline, one end of the junction differs, possibly owing to a read error. The chain recombines TRBV25-1 with TRBJ1-1, with 8 bases lining up with TRBD1. In germline, CDR1 is MGHDK, CDR2 SYGVNS. There are 14 residues in the CDR3. DNA for the CDR3: TGTGCCAGCAGCGCCAGGGGGCGCTTCCCTGAGGCTTTCTTT. Encoded protein: CASSARGRFPEAFF.

V is TRBV5-1 and J is TRBJ2-7, with D unclear. V was clipped by 0 bases and J by 5 bases, with 9 bases between them. CDR1 is SGHRS, CDR2 YFSETQ, per germline. This CDR3 spans 13 amino acids. The CDR3 spells CASSLGPGDEQYF. The CDR3 DNA follows: TGCGCCAGCAGCTTGGGCCCAGGTGACGAGCAGTACTTC.

J is TRBJ2-1 and V is TRBV10-3; D is unclear. Germline loops: CDR1 ENHRY, CDR2 SYGVKD. CDR3 length: 15 residues. V lost 0 bases, J lost 2 bases, and 8 bases lay in between. The DNA for the CDR3 is TGTGCCATCAGTGAGTCGGGGTCACCCTACAATGAGCAGTTCTTC. It encodes CAISESGSPYNEQFF.